This T cell receptor (beta chain) was identified in a study of blood T cell repertoires in COVID-19. Study at large: The origin of the acute and convalescent COVID-19 samples was the United States, Italy and Spain.

Germline V gene data show CDR1 as MNHEY and CDR2 as SVGAGI. Trimming took 7 bases from V and 6 from J; bases not matched to a gene: 2. The CDR3 is 11 amino acids. Participants came from some 26 US areas, aged roughly 18 to 89 years. Participants' reported clinical history set cohort assignment. Donors in Cohort 3 who had recovered were those with two negative PCRs, healthcare professional clearance, or resolution of their symptoms. Sequenced by immunoSEQ multiplex PCR; TCRdb stores in-frame clones only, minus some. This table has approximately 300,000 clones, 89% appearing once. This TCR derives from a man in his sixties who had recovered from COVID-19. The chain is built from TRBV6-5 and TRBJ2-7, with TRBD1 matching 8 bases. The sequenced sample was PBMCs or T cells enriched from blood (not recorded which). CDR3 amino acids: CASKTGAEQYF. CDR3 DNA: TGTGCCAGCAAGACAGGGGCCGAGCAGTACTTC.